This T cell receptor beta chain is drawn from a study of T cell responses to AZD1222 COVID-19 vaccine. TCRdb's table, derived via immunoSEQ multiplex PCR, lists solely in-frame clones and lacks some. The sample records about 97,000 clones, about 89% being singletons. This clone has just a few counts. Its antigen is currently unknown. Overall study findings and caveats: Among the donors, most were white British and more were female, and clonal diversity was possibly underestimated.

In germline, CDR1 is KGHDR, CDR2 SFDVKD. The CDR3 consists of 15 residues. The ends lost 3 bases at V and 4 bases at J; junction bases unmatched: 2. This TCR derives from an adult in good health. The chain employs TRBV24-1 and TRBJ2-3; 11 bases agree with TRBD1. This specimen consisted of peripheral blood, obtained on day 0 of AZD1222 vaccination. The CDR3 sequence is CATSDRDRGADTQYF. For the CDR3, the DNA is TGTGCCACCAGTGATCGGGACAGGGGGGCAGATACGCAGTATTTT.